The rows below give T cell receptor beta chains drawn from one sample of a study of T cells in localized non-small cell lung cancer. The table came from immunoSEQ multiplex PCR; TCRdb's copy has only in-frame clones and leaves some out. The sample carries 41,000 or so clones, around 83% recorded once. The source material was peripheral blood, sampled before any cancer treatment. The receptors come from a woman between 18 and 50 years old with stage III lung adenocarcinoma. Both conserved end residues are part of each CDR3. A D gene is named only where the DNA matches it firmly. Expanded clones get a size class; other rows say once, few or many, or leave the size out.

>TRBV19|TRBJ2-1|.|.
CASSMAGVKHNEQFF
TGTGCCAGTAGTATGGCAGGGGTAAAACACAATGAGCAGTTCTTC
>TRBV4-2|TRBJ1-1|.|.
CASSHLISRGTKNTEAFF
TGTGCCAGCAGCCACCTAATTAGCCGCGGGACAAAGAACACTGAAGCTTTCTTT
>TRBV6-1|TRBJ2-7|.|.
CASSEDGQGSYEQYF
TGTGCCAGCAGTGAAGATGGGCAGGGGTCCTACGAGCAGTACTTC
>TRBV5-6|TRBJ2-1|once|TRBD2
CASSSIAGVYNEQFF
TGTGCCAGCAGCTCCATAGCGGGGGTGTACAATGAGCAGTTCTTC
>TRBV6-5|TRBJ2-7|.|.
CASSYNYEQYF
TGTGCCAGCAGTTACAACTACGAGCAGTACTTC
>TRBV15|TRBJ2-2|.|TRBD1
CATRHPTGSATGELFF
TGTGCCACCAGACACCCGACAGGGAGTGCCACCGGGGAGCTGTTTTTT
>TRBV7-9|TRBJ1-1|.|TRBD1
CASSHGAGGTEAFF
TGTGCCAGCAGCCATGGGGCAGGGGGCACTGAAGCTTTCTTT
>TRBV19|TRBJ1-5|.|TRBD1
CASSTLDRSTGPQHF
TGTGCCAGTAGTACTTTGGACAGGTCGACAGGGCCCCAGCATTTT
>TRBV6-5|TRBJ2-7|once|.
CASSETGSRNEQYF
TGTGCCAGCAGCGAGACAGGCTCACGGAACGAGCAGTACTTC
>TRBV6-5|TRBJ1-4|.|TRBD1
CASNNRGNEKLFF
TGTGCCAGCAACAACAGGGGTAATGAAAAACTGTTTTTT
>TRBV7-9|TRBJ2-1|.|TRBD1
CASSLASQGQGGFF
TGTGCCAGCAGCTTAGCCTCCCAAGGACAGGGGGGGTTCTTC
>TRBV4-2|TRBJ1-2|.|TRBD1
CASSQADRDYGYTF
TGTGCCAGCAGCCAAGCAGACAGGGATTATGGCTACACCTTC
>TRBV10-1|TRBJ1-2|.|.
CASSEGAGGGYTF
TGCGCCAGCAGTGAGGGCGCGGGAGGTGGCTACACCTTC
>TRBV4-1|TRBJ1-1|.|.
CASSQMTGNTEAFF
TGCGCCAGCAGCCAGATGACAGGGAACACTGAAGCTTTCTTT
>TRBV27|TRBJ2-2|.|.
CASARSGQNTGELFF
TGTGCCAGCGCAAGGTCGGGCCAGAACACCGGGGAGCTGTTTTTT
>TRBV29-1|TRBJ1-2|.|.
CSVETSEVRGYTF
TGCAGCGTTGAAACTTCCGAGGTCCGGGGCTACACCTTC
>TRBV19|TRBJ1-2|.|TRBD1
CASSTQGAGYGYTF
TGTGCCAGTAGTACCCAGGGGGCCGGTTATGGCTACACCTTC
>TRBV5-1|TRBJ2-1|.|TRBD2
CASSLGLAGGDEQFF
TGCGCCAGCAGCTTGGGACTAGCGGGGGGAGATGAGCAGTTCTTC
>TRBV11-3|TRBJ2-3|.|TRBD1
CASSLGAGGDDTQYF
TGTGCCAGCAGCTTGGGGGCAGGGGGCGATGATACGCAGTATTTT
>TRBV18|TRBJ1-6|once|.
CASSPEVMREDSPLHF
TGTGCCAGCTCACCTGAGGTGATGAGAGAGGATTCACCCCTCCACTTT
>TRBV30|TRBJ1-2|.|.
CAWSVQFALAF
TGTGCCTGGAGTGTACAGTTCGCGTTAGCCTTC
>TRBV25-1|TRBJ2-3|.|.
CASSVGPNTQYF
TGTGCCAGCAGTGTCGGCCCAAATACGCAGTATTTT
>TRBV23-1|TRBJ1-6|.|.
CASSQSDSHNSPLHF
TGCGCCAGCAGTCAATCTGACAGCCATAATTCACCCCTCCACTTT
>TRBV30|TRBJ1-2|.|.
CAWIPEQLYGYTF
TGTGCCTGGATTCCCGAACAGCTCTATGGCTACACCTTC
>TRBV2|TRBJ1-5|few|.
CASRAALFGSQPQHF
TGTGCCAGCAGGGCAGCCCTCTTCGGAAGTCAGCCCCAGCATTTT
>TRBV4-1|TRBJ1-6|.|TRBD1
CASSSTRQGNSPLHF
TGCGCCAGCAGCTCCACCCGACAGGGGAATTCACCCCTCCACTTT
>TRBV30|TRBJ1-5|.|.
CAWSLSGNQPQHF
TGTGCCTGGAGTTTAAGTGGCAATCAGCCCCAGCATTTT
>TRBV30|TRBJ1-1|.|.
CAWSGGSTEAFF
TGTGCCTGGAGTGGTGGGAGCACTGAAGCTTTCTTT
>TRBV30|TRBJ1-3|.|.
CAWSIQGTYGNTIYF
TGTGCCTGGAGTATCCAAGGGACATATGGAAACACCATATATTTT